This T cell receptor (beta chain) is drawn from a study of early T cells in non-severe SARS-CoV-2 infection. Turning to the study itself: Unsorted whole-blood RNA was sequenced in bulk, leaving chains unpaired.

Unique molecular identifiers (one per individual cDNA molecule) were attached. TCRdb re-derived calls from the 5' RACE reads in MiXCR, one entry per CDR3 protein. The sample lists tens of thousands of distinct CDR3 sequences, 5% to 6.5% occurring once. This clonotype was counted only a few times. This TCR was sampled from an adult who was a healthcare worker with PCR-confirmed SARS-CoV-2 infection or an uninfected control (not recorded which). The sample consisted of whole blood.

The CDR3 loop is CASAFGQPSTEAFF. The CDR3 bases are TGTGCCAGCGCATTCGGACAGCCGAGCACTGAAGCTTTCTTT. This chain links TRBV27 with TRBJ1-1; tentatively, D is TRBD1 (6 bases). Germline CDR1 is MNHEY and CDR2 is SMNVEV (reference sequence). Trimming removed 8 bases at V and 4 bases at J, with 17 bases between. CDR3 length: 14 amino acids.